This T cell receptor beta chain was identified during a study of T cell changes during pregnancy in multiple sclerosis. TCRdb keeps only in-frame clones here, not all; method: immunoSEQ multiplex PCR. Among about 83,000 clones listed, 91% were seen once. The CDR3 is 16 amino acids. The J segment lost 4 bases and the V segment lost 5 bases, leaving 7 bases of the junction unmatched. Germline CDR1 and CDR2: MNHEY and SMNVEV (reference sequence). The J gene is TRBJ2-3, the V gene TRBV27; 12 bases match TRBD2. This TCR was sampled from a female donor in good health, serving as a control in a pregnancy study. Some clones in this sample may be carry-over from other donors' samples. The source was PBMCs, collected in the first trimester of pregnancy. The CDR3 region has the DNA TGTGCCAGCAGTCCCCGGACTAGCGGGGTGTCAGATACGCAGTATTTT. This translates into CASSPRTSGVSDTQYF.